This T cell receptor beta chain was captured by sequencing in a study of OX40 agonist ivuxolimab in advanced cancers. Study findings and constraints: Low normalized T-cell clonal expansion also characterized some of the nonresponders. Average numbers of expanded clones were greater in CD8+ T cells than in CD4+.

Blood samples were obtained at baseline, cycle 4 day 1, and cycle 7 day 1. Method: immunoSEQ multiplex PCR; TCRdb's copy keeps in-frame clones and lacks some. The data show some 75,000 clones, nearly 90% seen once. Of note for this clone: Its antigen is still unknown.

The CDR3 covers 13 residues. Germline lookup yields CDR1 SGHNT and CDR2 YENEEA. The V and J ends lost 2 bases and 2 bases respectively, with 5 bases between them. The sequence came from an adult with an advanced solid tumor such as melanoma, head and neck, liver or kidney cancer. The sequencing here drew on CD4+ or CD8+ T cells sorted from blood, taken in a trial of the OX40 agonist ivuxolimab. V usage is TRBV11-3 and J usage is TRBJ2-3; the D is unclear. The CDR3 nucleotides are TGTGCCAGCAGCTTAATCCCCACAGATACGCAGTATTTT. It translates to CASSLIPTDTQYF.